Listed below are T cell receptor beta chains from one sample, sequenced in a study of cytotoxic CD8 clonotypes in ibrutinib-treated CLL. Sequencing used immunoSEQ multiplex PCR; TCRdb keeps in-frame clones, though not all of them. Of some 200,000 clones listed, about 72% are singletons. Sequences were derived from PBMCs, sampled after 24 months of ibrutinib treatment. The receptor set was obtained from a human donor with chronic lymphocytic leukemia. Both conserved end residues are trimmed from each CDR3. Each record gives: V gene, CDR3 length, CDR3 protein.

v_call: TRBV2; cdr3_length: 12; cdr3_aa: ASSESLAEYEQY
v_call: TRBV7-2; cdr3_length: 13; cdr3_aa: ASSLGDAGYNEQF
v_call: TRBV28; cdr3_length: 9; cdr3_aa: ASSPLNEQF
v_call: TRBV4-1; cdr3_length: 11; cdr3_aa: ASSQANANEQY
v_call: TRBV7-6; cdr3_length: 13; cdr3_aa: ASSPLDSPTDTQY
v_call: TRBV7-2; cdr3_length: 12; cdr3_aa: ASSWTGPGNTIY
v_call: TRBV21-1; cdr3_length: 14; cdr3_aa: ASSKEGLAGVNEQF
v_call: TRBV28; cdr3_length: 14; cdr3_aa: ASASLAGEGADTQY
v_call: TRBV18; cdr3_length: 12; cdr3_aa: ASSLTGGNTEAF
v_call: TRBV25-1; cdr3_length: 11; cdr3_aa: ASAAGVSYEQY